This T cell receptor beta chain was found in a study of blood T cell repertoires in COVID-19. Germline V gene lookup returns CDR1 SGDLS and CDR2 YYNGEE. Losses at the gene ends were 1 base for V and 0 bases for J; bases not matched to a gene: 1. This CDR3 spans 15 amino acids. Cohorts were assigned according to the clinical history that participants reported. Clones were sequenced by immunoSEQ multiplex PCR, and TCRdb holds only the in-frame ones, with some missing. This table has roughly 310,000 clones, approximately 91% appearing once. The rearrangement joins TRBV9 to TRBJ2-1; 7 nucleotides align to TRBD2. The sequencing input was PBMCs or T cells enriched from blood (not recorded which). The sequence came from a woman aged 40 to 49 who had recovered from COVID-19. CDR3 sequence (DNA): TGTGCCAGCAGCGTAATAGCGGGCTCCTACAATGAGCAGTTCTTC. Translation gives CASSVIAGSYNEQFF.